The rows below give T cell receptor beta chains drawn from one sample of a study of CD8+ T cells in alopecia areata. Assay: immunoSEQ multiplex PCR; the TCRdb copy retains only in-frame clones and omits some. The data hold about 140,000 clones, with roughly 86% observed a single time. This material consisted of CD8+ T cells sorted from blood, taken at week 4, from a patient treated with tofacitinib. These receptors were taken from a human donor with alopecia areata. Each CDR3 is given with its conserved first and last residue. D genes are given only for firm matches. The listing skips clone size in some rows; elsewhere it reads once, few, many or a size class.

len,j_gene,abundance,d_gene,v_gene,CDR3aa,CDR3nt
14,TRBJ2-1,-,-,TRBV29-1,CSVDTLGTYNEQFF,TGCAGCGTTGACACCCTGGGCACCTACAATGAGCAGTTCTTC
12,TRBJ2-7,-,-,TRBV29-1,CSVEGRGYEQYF,TGCAGCGTTGAAGGCAGGGGATACGAGCAGTACTTC
15,TRBJ2-7,-,-,TRBV9,CASSVDEGGEYEQYF,TGTGCCAGCAGCGTCGATGAGGGGGGCGAGTACGAGCAGTACTTC
12,TRBJ2-7,-,-,TRBV29-1,CSVEDHGVPQYF,TGCAGCGTTGAAGATCATGGGGTCCCTCAGTACTTC
14,TRBJ2-7,few,TRBD2,TRBV7-9,CASSSTSGKHEQYF,TGTGCCAGCAGCTCGACTAGCGGGAAGCACGAGCAGTACTTC
12,TRBJ2-7,-,-,TRBV6-5,CASSYGVDEQYF,TGTGCCAGCAGTTACGGAGTCGACGAGCAGTACTTC
15,TRBJ1-5,-,TRBD1,TRBV10-2,CASSVGQRSNQPQHF,TGCGCCAGCAGTGTGGGACAGCGAAGCAATCAGCCCCAGCATTTT
15,TRBJ1-2,-,TRBD1,TRBV6-1,CASSQRQGVGYGYTF,TGTGCCAGCAGTCAAAGACAGGGTGTGGGATATGGCTACACCTTC
15,TRBJ2-2,once,TRBD1,TRBV29-1,CSVVDRGDNTGELFF,TGCAGCGTCGTGGACAGGGGCGACAACACCGGGGAGCTGTTTTTT
15,TRBJ1-6,-,-,TRBV27,CASSLSGGSSSPLHF,TGTGCCAGCAGTTTATCAGGGGGAAGTAGTTCACCCCTCCACTTT
15,TRBJ1-5,-,-,TRBV19,CASRVAPQANQPQHF,TGTGCCAGTAGAGTGGCGCCCCAGGCTAATCAGCCCCAGCATTTT
16,TRBJ2-5,few,TRBD2,TRBV5-1,CASSLSSGSSRETQYF,TGCGCCAGCAGCTTGTCTAGCGGGAGTAGCAGGGAGACCCAGTACTTC
14,TRBJ2-7,-,TRBD1,TRBV4-1,CASSPGQGAYEQYF,TGCGCCAGCAGCCCTGGACAGGGGGCTTACGAGCAGTACTTC
13,TRBJ1-2,-,-,TRBV9,CASSVGGGYGYTF,TGTGCCAGCAGCGTAGGGGGAGGCTATGGCTACACCTTC
12,TRBJ2-7,-,-,TRBV27,CACGQSIYEQYF,TGTGCCTGTGGACAGTCTATCTACGAGCAGTACTTC
16,TRBJ2-3,-,-,TRBV30,CAWSDSSEAGTDTQYF,TGTGCCTGGAGTGACTCCTCCGAAGCAGGCACAGATACGCAGTATTTT
15,TRBJ2-1,-,-,TRBV7-9,CASSLAGGRFNEQFF,TGTGCCAGCAGCTTAGCGGGGGGGCGCTTCAATGAGCAGTTCTTC
16,TRBJ2-3,-,TRBD2,TRBV7-9,CASSVSSGLNTDTQYF,TGTGCCAGCAGCGTTTCCTCGGGACTAAACACAGATACGCAGTATTTT
16,TRBJ2-2,-,-,TRBV6-5,CASSYSDTILAGELFF,TGTGCCAGCAGTTACTCGGACACCATCTTGGCCGGGGAGCTGTTTTTT
15,TRBJ2-1,-,-,TRBV6-5,CASKVEGFAYNEQFF,TGTGCCAGCAAAGTGGAGGGATTTGCCTACAATGAGCAGTTCTTC
12,TRBJ1-2,-,-,TRBV9,CASGGIIYGYTF,TGTGCCAGCGGAGGGATTATCTATGGCTACACCTTC
17,TRBJ2-7,-,-,TRBV1,CTSSLPGLAGLIYEQYF,TGCACCAGCAGCCTACCGGGACTAGCGGGACTTATCTACGAGCAGTACTTC
15,TRBJ2-7,-,TRBD2,TRBV27,CASSPTSGALGEQYF,TGTGCCAGCAGTCCGACTAGCGGCGCCTTGGGGGAGCAGTACTTC
16,TRBJ2-1,-,-,TRBV6-5,CASSYSYGSSYNEQFF,TGTGCCAGCAGTTACTCATATGGTAGCTCCTACAATGAGCAGTTCTTC
16,TRBJ2-1,-,TRBD2,TRBV6-4,CASSDSGAGAYNEQFF,TGTGCCAGCAGTGACTCTGGGGCGGGAGCGTACAATGAGCAGTTCTTC
13,TRBJ2-6,-,-,TRBV9,CASSVSGANVLTF,TGTGCCAGCAGCGTATCAGGGGCCAACGTCCTGACTTTC
13,TRBJ2-7,-,-,TRBV27,CASSLSGRAEQYF,TGTGCCAGCAGTTTATCGGGGCGGGCCGAGCAGTACTTC
16,TRBJ2-1,-,TRBD1,TRBV9,CASSLLGQGLSNEQFF,TGTGCCAGCAGCCTTTTGGGACAGGGGTTATCCAATGAGCAGTTCTTC
15,TRBJ2-3,-,-,TRBV7-2,CASSPTTYHTDTQYF,TGTGCCAGCAGCCCGACAACGTATCACACAGATACGCAGTATTTT
16,TRBJ1-4,-,TRBD1,TRBV7-8,CASSEIDRGRNEKLFF,TGTGCCAGCAGCGAAATCGACAGGGGGAGAAATGAAAAACTGTTTTTT
19,TRBJ2-6,-,TRBD1,TRBV29-1,CSVEGFPTGTYSGANVLTF,TGCAGCGTTGAAGGGTTCCCGACAGGGACCTACTCTGGGGCCAACGTCCTGACTTTC
16,TRBJ1-5,-,-,TRBV6-1,CASSEARVSGNQPQHF,TGTGCCAGCAGCGAAGCCAGGGTATCAGGCAATCAGCCCCAGCATTTT
15,TRBJ2-3,-,TRBD1,TRBV11-2,CASSSSGTGSDTQYF,TGTGCCAGCAGCTCCTCCGGGACAGGCTCAGATACGCAGTATTTT
15,TRBJ2-7,-,TRBD2,TRBV29-1,CSVELLAGETYEQYF,TGCAGCGTTGAGTTGCTAGCGGGGGAGACCTACGAGCAGTACTTC
15,TRBJ1-5,-,-,TRBV2,CASSEAGQVNQPQHF,TGTGCCAGCAGTGAAGCAGGGCAGGTGAATCAGCCCCAGCATTTT
12,TRBJ2-7,few,TRBD2,TRBV29-1,CSVWTSAYEQYF,TGCAGCGTTTGGACTAGCGCCTACGAGCAGTACTTC